This T cell receptor (beta chain) was sequenced in a study of T-cell reconstitution after alpha-beta-depleted transplantation in children (dated by TCRdb to the mid-2010s). Regarding the complete study: Using TCR repertoire profiling, the study followed T-cell immune reconstitution in a quantitative way in children after TCRalphabeta/CD19-depleted allogeneic hematopoietic cell transplantation. The full study reports these points: Hyperexpanded clone frequencies declined over subsequent months; after one year, T-cell counts and TCRbeta diversity were mostly attributed to newly produced T cells. Apparently early alphabetaT-cell count recovery about two months after transplant reportedly relied on only several hundred rapidly expanded clones derived from non-depleted graft cells. In some patients, high TCRbeta diversity at day 60 was attributed to recipient T cells and intrathymic progenitors that had survived conditioning.

The treatment or condition label of this sample denotes: allogeneic hematopoietic cell transplantation with graft depleted of TCRalphabeta T cells and CD19 B cells. The transplant recipients were children given TCRalphabeta/CD19-depleted allogeneic hematopoietic cell grafts. CDR1 and CDR2 (SQVTM, ANQGSEA) derive from the germline V gene. Trimmed from V: 5 bases; trimmed from J: 4 bases; junction bases lacking a gene match: 5. From the cysteine through the phenylalanine, the CDR3 covers 13 amino acids. Only CDR3 DNA is held: 39 bases, read in frame from base 1. This clonotype was found many times. The antigen it recognizes is unknown. Per-nucleotide qualities are absent, and no much larger clonotype sits a single base away. The protocol used for the library was PCR. Sequencing took place on an Illumina HiSeq 2500. TCR libraries were prepared with molecular barcoding, using unique molecular identifiers to normalize TCRbeta repertoire quantification. TCRdb itself trimmed the public reads at Q25 with fastp, ran MiXCR and retained productive beta chains. Each CDR3 protein appears once, grouped with its most common genes and DNA. The sample profile shows a few hundred thousand distinct CDR3 sequences; 11% of them were found once. In total, the top ten clones hold roughly a quarter of the sample.

The V and J segments used are TRBV29-1 and TRBJ1-5; 7 bases in between match TRBD1. The sample here was peripheral blood, taken 180 days after TCRalphabeta/CD19-depleted stem cell transplant. This TCR was sampled from a male patient aged 2-15 years who had a stem cell transplant for chronic granulomatous disease, so the T cells may come from the graft donor. The CDR3 amino acid sequence is: CSVSGTENQPQHF. Here is the DNA: TGCAGCGTTTCCGGGACAGAAAATCAGCCCCAGCATTTT.